Below, one TCR beta chain is given with its context. This clonotype was seen a handful of times. Its antigen specificity is not known. No base quality values were provided; no much bigger clone lies one nucleotide off. According to the germline V gene, CDR1 reads SGHDT and CDR2 reads YYEEEE. Inclusive of the bounding cysteine and phenylalanine, the CDR3 is 16 residues long. Of the read, only the CDR3 DNA is kept; its 48 bases are in frame from base 1. V is trimmed back by 4 bases and J by 6 bases, and the junction contains 12 bases that no gene match accounts for. These data originate in a study of vaccination and CD4 T cells after COVID-19 (dated by TCRdb to 2022 to 2024). Concerning the study at large: Convalescent patients had a positive SARS-CoV-2 result on nasal swab PCR, and of these patients, fewer than ten had mild disease and one had severe disease. The convalescent cohort comprised six males and four females, including two Hispanic individuals, seven Caucasians, two Asians and one multiracial person. Two doses of either the Pfizer-BioNTech BNT162b2 vaccine (n=8) or the Moderna mRNA-1273 vaccine (n=2) were administered to participants. Post-COVID blood samples from convalescent patients were collected a median of about 100 days after diagnosis, with a range of 35 to 161 days. Post-vaccine blood samples were collected a median of about 72 days after the second vaccine dose, ranging from about 13 to 241 days. Culture stimuli were overlapping spike peptide pools from SARS-CoV-2 and from the common cold coronaviruses HCoV-NL63, HCoV-OC43 and HCoV-229E. In control cultures, a CEFX viral epitope pool was used as positive control, an HIV-1 Nef peptide pool was used as negative control, or no peptide was added. The spike-specific CD4+ TCR repertoire was compared before and after mRNA vaccination in about nine COVID-19 convalescent patients and a few infection-naive healthy vaccine recipients.

The library was produced with PCR. DNA from cultured CD4+ T cells was subjected to TCR sequencing with the Oncomine TCR Beta short-read assay at the Johns Hopkins FTIC core. Genomic DNA was extracted from the cultured CD4+ T cells with the QIAamp micro DNA kit. Oncomine TCR Beta libraries from cultured CD4+ T cells were pooled using unique dual indexes and sequenced on an Illumina iSeq 100. Under the source paper's analysis protocol: Non-productive sequences were filtered out, and CDR3s that did not start with C, did not end with F or W, or were shorter than 7 amino acids were discarded. The MANAFEST web application was used to identify antigen-specific clonotypes by comparing peptide-stimulated wells against reference wells and other culture wells. To be called positive, a clone needed an FDR below 0.05, an odds ratio above 5, and a productive frequency above 0.1% in at least two of three replicate wells. A clonotype counted as cross-reactive if it showed significant expansion both in the SARS-CoV-2 spike wells and in at least one common cold coronavirus spike condition. CDR3 homology was assessed with Levenshtein distances (stringdist) and unrooted phylogenetic trees (ape) in R version 3.6.1. TCRdb ran its own pipeline on the public reads, namely fastp trimming at Q25 and MiXCR clone calling, and kept in-frame beta chains. CDR3 protein sequences are deduplicated, and each keeps its most common genes and DNA. TCRdb, rather than the study authors, made the V and J calls. The sample contains more than 9,000 distinct CDR3 sequences, less than 50% of them found a single time. About 14% of the sample goes to the ten largest clones.

In light of the paper, this sample's treatment or condition label describes: approximately 10-day PBMC culture with coronavirus spike peptide pools or control peptides (ViraFEST assay). The study used the ViraFEST assay, which expanded antigen-specific T cells with peptide pools and then identified expanded clonotypes by TCR sequencing. The convalescent patients' positive SARS-CoV-2 PCR tests were from March to December 2020, which was before the Alpha, Beta and Delta variants emerged in the United States. PBMCs were cultured at approximately 2 million per well in IMDM supplemented with approximately 5% human AB serum and 8.5 to 10 IU/ml IL-2, with about 11 ug/ml peptide pools added. On days 3 and 7, half of the culture medium was replaced with fresh IL-2-containing medium. CD4+ T cells were isolated after 10 days of culture through negative selection using the EasySep CD4+ T cell isolation kit. Ficoll-Paque Plus gradient centrifugation was used to isolate PBMCs from whole blood, and the isolated PBMCs were then either used fresh or cryopreserved at -140C. Culture conditions were generally each tested in triplicate wells.

Study-level results and caveats: In convalescent patients, a median approximately 90% of post-vaccine SARS-CoV-2-reactive clones were detected only after vaccination, suggesting vaccine-specific priming. The median number of SARS-CoV-2-reactive clonotypes rose from about 19 after infection to roughly 38 after vaccination, but the change was not significant. Only a relatively small number of convalescent patients were included in the study, and early timepoints following natural infection were not analyzed. Nearly all vaccine-specific clones in convalescent patients (304 of 307) were mono-reactive for SARS-CoV-2 spike rather than cross-reactive with common cold coronaviruses.

The specimen was CD4+ T cells from blood, cultured in vitro. The receptor was isolated from a human donor who had recovered from COVID-19. The rearrangement joined TRBV5-6 to TRBJ1-1; TRBD1 lines up with 10 middle nucleotides. At the DNA level, the sequence is TGTGCCAGCAGCCTAGACAGGGGGCGCATTTTAGCTGAAGCTTTCTTT. Its protein product is CASSLDRGRILAEAFF.